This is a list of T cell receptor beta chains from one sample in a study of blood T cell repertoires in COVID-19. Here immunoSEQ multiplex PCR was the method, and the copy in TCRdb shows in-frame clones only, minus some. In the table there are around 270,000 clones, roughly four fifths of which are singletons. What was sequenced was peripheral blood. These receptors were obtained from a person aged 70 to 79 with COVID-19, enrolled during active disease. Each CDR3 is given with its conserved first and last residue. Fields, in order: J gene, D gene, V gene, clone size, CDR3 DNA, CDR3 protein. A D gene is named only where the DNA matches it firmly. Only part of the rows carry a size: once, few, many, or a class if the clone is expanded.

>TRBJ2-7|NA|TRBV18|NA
TGTGCCAGCTCACCACTTCCGGGAGACGACCCAAGGTACTTC
CASSPLPGDDPRYF
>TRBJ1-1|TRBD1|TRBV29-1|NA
TGCAGCGTCGAGGGGCAGGGGGGACCTGAAGCTTTCTTT
CSVEGQGGPEAFF
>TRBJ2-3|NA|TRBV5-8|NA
TGTGCCAGCAGCGAGGGGACCCGGGACATAAACACAGATACGCAGTATTTT
CASSEGTRDINTDTQYF
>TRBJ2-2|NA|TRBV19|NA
TGTGCCAGTAGTATAGGGGGGGATACCGGGGAGCTGTTTTTT
CASSIGGDTGELFF
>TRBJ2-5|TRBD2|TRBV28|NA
TGTGCCAGCAGACTGACTAGCGGCATTTCACAAGAGACCCAGTACTTC
CASRLTSGISQETQYF
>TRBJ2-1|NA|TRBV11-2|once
TGTGCCAGCAGCTTAGGCCGGGGGACTCACAATGAGCAGTTCTTC
CASSLGRGTHNEQFF
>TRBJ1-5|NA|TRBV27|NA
TGTGCCAGCAGTAGCCTCACGGGAAATCAGCCCCAGCATTTT
CASSSLTGNQPQHF
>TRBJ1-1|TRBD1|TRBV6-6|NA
TGTGCCAGCAGTCCCCGACGAGGGACAGGGAGGCCCACTGAAGCTTTCTTT
CASSPRRGTGRPTEAFF
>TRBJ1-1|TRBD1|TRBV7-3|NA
TGTGCCAGCAGCGATCAGGGGGCAAGCACTGAAGCTTTCTTT
CASSDQGASTEAFF
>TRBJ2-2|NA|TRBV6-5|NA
TGTGCCAGCAGTTACCTAGGGGGCGGGGAGCTGTTTTTT
CASSYLGGGELFF
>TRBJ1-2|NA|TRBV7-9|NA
TGTGCCAGCAGCCCGACGGCACAGGGAACCTATGGCTACACCTTC
CASSPTAQGTYGYTF
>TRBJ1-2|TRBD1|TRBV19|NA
TGTGCCAGTAGTCCCCAGGGACAGGGGGTCCTCAATGGCTACACCTTC
CASSPQGQGVLNGYTF
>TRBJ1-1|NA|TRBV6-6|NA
TGTGCCAGCAGTTACTCGATCCGGGCTGAAGCTTTCTTT
CASSYSIRAEAFF
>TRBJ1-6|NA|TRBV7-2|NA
TGTGCCAGCAGCTTAGACTTTGATTCACCCCTCCACTTT
CASSLDFDSPLHF
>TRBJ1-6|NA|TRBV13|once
TGTGCCAGCAGCTTATACCAGGGGAATTCACCCCTCCACTTT
CASSLYQGNSPLHF
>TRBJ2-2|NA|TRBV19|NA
TGTGCCAGTAGACAGAGGTCGGGGTTGTGGTCGAACACCGGGGAGCTGTTTTTT
CASRQRSGLWSNTGELFF
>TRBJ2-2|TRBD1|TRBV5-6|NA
TGTGCCAGCAGCTTGGACAGGGGGCGAATATTCACCGGGGAGCTGTTTTTT
CASSLDRGRIFTGELFF
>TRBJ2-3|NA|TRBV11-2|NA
TGTGCCAGCAGCGCGTCCAGGGTACGCACAGATACGCAGTATTTT
CASSASRVRTDTQYF
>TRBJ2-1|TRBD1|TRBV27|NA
TGTGCCACCAGGACAGGGGCCGTCAATGAGCAGTTCTTC
CATRTGAVNEQFF
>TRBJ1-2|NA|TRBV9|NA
TGTGCCAGCAGCGCAGCTCCCATACCGACAGGATTCGGTGGCTACACCTTC
CASSAAPIPTGFGGYTF
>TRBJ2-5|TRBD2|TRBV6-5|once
TGTGCCACTCTAGCGGAACAAGAGACCCAGTACTTC
CATLAEQETQYF
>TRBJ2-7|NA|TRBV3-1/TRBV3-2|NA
TGTGCCAGCAGCCAAGATGTACAGGGCTACGAGCAGTACTTC
CASSQDVQGYEQYF